This T cell receptor beta chain comes out of a study of blood T cell repertoires in COVID-19. Across the study: Nucleic acid was either cDNA or gDNA, and it came from T cells, B-cell-depleted T cells, or PBMCs.

Germline CDR1 and CDR2: DFQATT and SNEGSKA (reference sequence). The CDR3 sequence is 11 residues long. V lost 5 bases to trimming and J lost 1 base, with 6 bases between them. The protocol was immunoSEQ multiplex PCR, while the TCRdb copy is restricted to in-frame clones and leaves out a portion. Of about 19,000 clones listed, 88% were seen once; the top ten hold 3.2%. The chain recombines TRBV20-1 with TRBJ2-7; the D gene is possibly TRBD1 (6 bases). This TCR derives from a human donor in a cohort sampled during active COVID-19. Sequences were obtained from peripheral blood. CDR3 protein: CSAGQSYEQYF. The CDR3 coding sequence is TGCAGTGCTGGACAGTCCTACGAGCAGTACTTC.